This TCR beta chain is drawn from a study of T cell changes during pregnancy in multiple sclerosis. Only in-frame clones appear in the TCRdb table, and some are missing; sequencing was by immunoSEQ multiplex PCR. The data show 30,000 to 35,000 clones, roughly nine tenths seen once. CDR1 SGHVS and CDR2 FQNEAQ come from the germline V gene. This CDR3 has 14 amino acids. Trimming took off 4 bases at V and 6 bases at J, with 16 bases between the two ends. The rearrangement joins TRBV7-8 to TRBJ2-7; D perhaps matches TRBD2 (7 bases). The input for sequencing was CD8+ T cells from peripheral blood mononuclear cells, taken before pregnancy. The TCR sequence derives from a female donor with multiple sclerosis, enrolled in a pregnancy study. The CDR3 bases are TGTGCCAGCAGCTCAATTGCGGGGGCGTTCGAGCAGTACTTC. It translates to CASSSIAGAFEQYF.